This T cell receptor (beta chain) emerged from a study of tumor and adjacent non-tumor tissue in lung cancer. Study at large: On average, productive TCRbeta reads reached a few million per sample.

Study-wide points: Higher tumor TCR diversity was associated with shorter survival. Tumor tissue had significantly higher TCR diversity than normal lung.

Three rounds of nested PCR, following a modified ARM-PCR protocol, produced the TCRbeta library. TCRdb reanalysed the multiplex PCR reads using MiXCR and keeps one entry per CDR3 protein. Among about 80,000 distinct CDR3 sequences listed, roughly two thirds were seen once. This sample's RNA came from whole unsorted tissue. Only a few counts were recorded for this clonotype. The antigen is not known. Just one base apart from a much larger clone, this may be a read error. The TCR comes from a woman aged 40 to 50 with non-small cell lung cancer. The sequencing input was lung tumor tissue.

The CDR3 loop reads CNATTTGELYGYTF. CDR3 DNA: TGCAATGCTACCACGACAGGGGAACTCTATGGCTACACCTTC. V usage is TRBV20-1 and J usage is TRBJ1-2, with TRBD1 matching 8 bases. CDR1 is DFQATT, CDR2 SNEGSKA, per germline (reference sequence). The CDR3 contains 14 residues.